A selection of T cell receptor beta chains follows, all from one sample in a study of blood T cell repertoires in COVID-19. Generated by immunoSEQ multiplex PCR, the TCRdb table keeps only in-frame clones and is missing some. The sample carries approximately 400,000 clones, approximately 90% recorded once. Sequencing was performed on PBMCs or T cells enriched from blood (not recorded which). The receptors originated from a woman aged 18-29 years who had recovered from COVID-19. CDR3s include the opening cysteine and the closing phenylalanine or tryptophan. Fields, in order: clone size, J gene, D gene, V gene, CDR3 DNA, CDR3 protein. The D gene is left open where the match is weak. The size field is filled for only some rows; it gives once, few, many or a size class.

abundance: once
j_gene: TRBJ2-5
d_gene: TRBD2
v_gene: TRBV11-2
CDR3nt: TGTGCCAGCAGCCGACTAGCGGGGGGTGGGTACTTC
CDR3aa: CASSRLAGGGYF

abundance: -
j_gene: TRBJ1-1
d_gene: -
v_gene: TRBV30
CDR3nt: TGTGCCTGGAGTGACCCACCGGTAACTGAAGCTTTCTTT
CDR3aa: CAWSDPPVTEAFF

abundance: once
j_gene: TRBJ2-2
d_gene: -
v_gene: TRBV5-1
CDR3nt: TGCGCCAGCAGCTCCGGGGGTCTTAGACCGACGAACACCGGGGAGCTGTTTTTT
CDR3aa: CASSSGGLRPTNTGELFF

abundance: -
j_gene: TRBJ1-1
d_gene: TRBD1
v_gene: TRBV19
CDR3nt: TGTGCCAGTAGTTGGGGACAGGGGTACACTGAAGCTTTCTTT
CDR3aa: CASSWGQGYTEAFF

abundance: -
j_gene: TRBJ1-2
d_gene: -
v_gene: TRBV12-3/TRBV12-4
CDR3nt: TGTGCCAGCAGTTTTGGGTCGGACAGTGGCTACACCTTC
CDR3aa: CASSFGSDSGYTF

abundance: -
j_gene: TRBJ1-5
d_gene: -
v_gene: TRBV4-3
CDR3nt: TGCGCCAGCAGCGTCGGCGGGGCCGACAATCAGCCCCAGCATTTT
CDR3aa: CASSVGGADNQPQHF

abundance: -
j_gene: TRBJ2-2
d_gene: TRBD1
v_gene: TRBV6-1
CDR3nt: TGTGCCAGCAGTGGCGACAGGGAGTACGACACCGGGGAGCTGTTTTTT
CDR3aa: CASSGDREYDTGELFF

abundance: -
j_gene: TRBJ1-1
d_gene: TRBD1
v_gene: TRBV7-9
CDR3nt: TGTGCCAGCAGCTTTTCCTGGGACAGGGGGCGGACTGAAGCTTTCTTT
CDR3aa: CASSFSWDRGRTEAFF

abundance: -
j_gene: TRBJ1-5
d_gene: -
v_gene: TRBV18
CDR3nt: TGTGCCAGCTCACTGTCATCAGGCAATCAGCCCCAGCATTTT
CDR3aa: CASSLSSGNQPQHF

abundance: -
j_gene: TRBJ2-3
d_gene: -
v_gene: TRBV12-3/TRBV12-4
CDR3nt: TGTGCCAGCAGTTTAGCGCGGGGCGATACGCAGTATTTT
CDR3aa: CASSLARGDTQYF

abundance: -
j_gene: TRBJ2-5
d_gene: TRBD1
v_gene: TRBV10-3
CDR3nt: TGTGCCATCAGCACGGCCACAGGGGAACAAGAGACCCAGTACTTC
CDR3aa: CAISTATGEQETQYF

abundance: -
j_gene: TRBJ1-3
d_gene: -
v_gene: TRBV5-1
CDR3nt: TGCGCCAGCAGCTTGGCCGAACAGGCTGGAAACACCATATATTTT
CDR3aa: CASSLAEQAGNTIYF

abundance: -
j_gene: TRBJ2-1
d_gene: TRBD2
v_gene: TRBV6-2/TRBV6-3
CDR3nt: TGTGCCAGCAGTCAAGGACTAGCGGGATACAATGAGCAGTTCTTC
CDR3aa: CASSQGLAGYNEQFF

abundance: -
j_gene: TRBJ1-3
d_gene: -
v_gene: TRBV30
CDR3nt: TGTGCCTGGAGTGTACGACGGGGAGCCGGAAACACCATATATTTT
CDR3aa: CAWSVRRGAGNTIYF

abundance: -
j_gene: TRBJ2-5
d_gene: TRBD1
v_gene: TRBV12-5
CDR3nt: TGTGCTAGTGGACGGGGACAGGGGCTAAGTGGGGAGACCCAGTACTTC
CDR3aa: CASGRGQGLSGETQYF

abundance: few
j_gene: TRBJ1-1
d_gene: -
v_gene: TRBV11-2
CDR3nt: TGTGCCAGCAGCTTAAGTGGGATCCAGGGCGCTGAAGCTTTCTTT
CDR3aa: CASSLSGIQGAEAFF

abundance: -
j_gene: TRBJ1-5
d_gene: -
v_gene: TRBV12-3/TRBV12-4
CDR3nt: TGTGCCAGCAGCCAAACAGGGTGGCCCCAGCATTTT
CDR3aa: CASSQTGWPQHF

abundance: -
j_gene: TRBJ2-7
d_gene: -
v_gene: TRBV4-3
CDR3nt: TGCGCCAGCAGCCCGAGACTCCTCGGCGGGCAGTACTTC
CDR3aa: CASSPRLLGGQYF

abundance: few
j_gene: TRBJ2-7
d_gene: TRBD2
v_gene: TRBV30
CDR3nt: TGTGCCTGGAGTGTACAACCGGGGGGCGAGCAGTACTTC
CDR3aa: CAWSVQPGGEQYF

abundance: -
j_gene: TRBJ1-2
d_gene: -
v_gene: TRBV6-2/TRBV6-3
CDR3nt: TGTGCCAGCAGTCAGTTGGGACTTCCGGGCTACACCTTC
CDR3aa: CASSQLGLPGYTF

abundance: -
j_gene: TRBJ1-4
d_gene: -
v_gene: TRBV2
CDR3nt: TGTGCCAGTAAAGAAGAGGGTAGGGCAGAAAAACTGTTTTTT
CDR3aa: CASKEEGRAEKLFF

abundance: -
j_gene: TRBJ2-3
d_gene: TRBD2
v_gene: TRBV3-1/TRBV3-2
CDR3nt: TGTGCCAGCAGCCGTACTAGCGGGGGCCTCAGCACAGATACGCAGTATTTT
CDR3aa: CASSRTSGGLSTDTQYF

abundance: -
j_gene: TRBJ2-7
d_gene: -
v_gene: TRBV11-2
CDR3nt: TGTGCCAGCAGTCCCGGTGTAGGGGGCTACGAGCAGTACTTC
CDR3aa: CASSPGVGGYEQYF

abundance: -
j_gene: TRBJ2-7
d_gene: -
v_gene: TRBV15
CDR3nt: TGTGCCACCAGCAGAGACAGGGTCTACGAGCAGTACTTC
CDR3aa: CATSRDRVYEQYF

abundance: -
j_gene: TRBJ2-1
d_gene: TRBD2
v_gene: TRBV9
CDR3nt: TGTGCCAGCAGCGTAGCGGGGACTAGGGGCAATGAGCAGTTCTTC
CDR3aa: CASSVAGTRGNEQFF

abundance: -
j_gene: TRBJ2-7
d_gene: -
v_gene: TRBV29-1
CDR3nt: TGCAGCGCAAGGGGGAACTCCTACGAGCAGTACTTC
CDR3aa: CSARGNSYEQYF

abundance: few
j_gene: TRBJ2-3
d_gene: -
v_gene: TRBV30
CDR3nt: TGTGCCTGGACCCTTCAGACTAGCACAGATACGCAGTATTTT
CDR3aa: CAWTLQTSTDTQYF

abundance: few
j_gene: TRBJ1-2
d_gene: -
v_gene: TRBV19
CDR3nt: TGTGCCAGTAGTAAGGAGGGTGATGGCTACACCTTC
CDR3aa: CASSKEGDGYTF

abundance: -
j_gene: TRBJ1-1
d_gene: TRBD1
v_gene: TRBV18
CDR3nt: TGTGCCAGCTCACCCGACAGGGGCTCTGAAGCTTTCTTT
CDR3aa: CASSPDRGSEAFF